The clone carrying this T cell receptor beta chain was recorded only once. Original processing methods: The assay estimated nucleated cells by amplifying reference gene primers. Sequencing used immunoSEQ multiplex PCR; TCRdb keeps in-frame clones, though not all of them. That table gives V, J and clone size, and the DNA gave D and trimming. The sample lists around 170,000 clones, about 86% occurring once. V lost 0 bases and J 2 bases, leaving 14 bases between the germline ends. The CDR3 is 17 amino acids. Germline CDR1 and CDR2: MGHRA and YSYEKL. The data are from a study of blood T cell repertoires in COVID-19. Study as a whole: From the United States, Italy and Spain came samples of acute and convalescent COVID-19. Sample material is recorded as cDNA or gDNA derived from T cells, B-cell-depleted T cells, or PBMCs.

The origin of this receptor is a man in his fifties or sixties with active or convalescent COVID-19. Sample: peripheral blood. The chain carries TRBV4-1 and TRBJ1-5, with D possibly matching TRBD1 (6 bases). Here the CDR3 DNA reads TGCGCCAGCAGCCAAGATGGTGCGTCAGGGGGCAATCAGCCCCAGCATTTT. Residues: CASSQDGASGGNQPQHF.